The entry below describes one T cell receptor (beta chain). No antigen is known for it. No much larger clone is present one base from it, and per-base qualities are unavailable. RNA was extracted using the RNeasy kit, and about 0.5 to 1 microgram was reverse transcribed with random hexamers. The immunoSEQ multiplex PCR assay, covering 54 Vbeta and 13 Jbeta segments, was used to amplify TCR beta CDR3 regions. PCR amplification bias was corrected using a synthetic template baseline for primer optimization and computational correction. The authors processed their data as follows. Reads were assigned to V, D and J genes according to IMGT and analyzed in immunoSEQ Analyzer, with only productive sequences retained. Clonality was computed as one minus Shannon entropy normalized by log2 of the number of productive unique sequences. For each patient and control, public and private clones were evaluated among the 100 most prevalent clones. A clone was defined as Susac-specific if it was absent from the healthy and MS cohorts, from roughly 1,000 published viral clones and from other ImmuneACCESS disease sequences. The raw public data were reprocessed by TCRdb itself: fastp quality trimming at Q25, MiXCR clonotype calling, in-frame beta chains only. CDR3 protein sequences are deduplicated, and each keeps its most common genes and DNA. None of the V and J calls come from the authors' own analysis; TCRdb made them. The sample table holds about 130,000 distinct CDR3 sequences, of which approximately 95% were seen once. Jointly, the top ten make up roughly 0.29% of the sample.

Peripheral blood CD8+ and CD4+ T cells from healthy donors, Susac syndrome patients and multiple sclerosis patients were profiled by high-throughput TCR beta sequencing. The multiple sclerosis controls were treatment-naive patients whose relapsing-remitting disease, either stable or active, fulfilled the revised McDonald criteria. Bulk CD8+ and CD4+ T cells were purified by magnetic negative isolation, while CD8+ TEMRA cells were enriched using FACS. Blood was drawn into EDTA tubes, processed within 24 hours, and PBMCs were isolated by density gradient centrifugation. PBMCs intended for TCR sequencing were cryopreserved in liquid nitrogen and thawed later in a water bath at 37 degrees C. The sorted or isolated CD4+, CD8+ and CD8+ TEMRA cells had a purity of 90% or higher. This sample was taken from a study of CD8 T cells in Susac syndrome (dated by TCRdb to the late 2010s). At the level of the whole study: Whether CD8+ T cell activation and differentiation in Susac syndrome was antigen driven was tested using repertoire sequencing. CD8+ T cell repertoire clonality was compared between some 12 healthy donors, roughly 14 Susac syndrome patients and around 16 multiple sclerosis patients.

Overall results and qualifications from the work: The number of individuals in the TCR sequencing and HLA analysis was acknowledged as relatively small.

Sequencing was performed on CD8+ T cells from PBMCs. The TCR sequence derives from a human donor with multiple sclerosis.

The CDR3 is CASSFQSTSGRAGSYNEQFF. The sequence in DNA is TGTGCCAGCAGCTTCCAATCGACTAGCGGGAGGGCCGGGTCCTACAATGAGCAGTTCTTC. This receptor chain uses TRBV13 and TRBJ2-1; 14 central nucleotides agree with TRBD2. From V the trimming removes 3 bases and from J it removes 1 base, while the gene matches leave 11 bases of the junction unaccounted for. The germline V gene (reference sequence) yields PRHDT for CDR1 and FYEKMQ for CDR2. The CDR3 contains 20 residues, cysteine and phenylalanine counted. The read is trimmed to its CDR3 DNA, 60 bases read in frame from base 1. With all but the CDR3 taken from the reference TRBV13 and TRBJ2-1 genes, the full variable domain is: AAGVIQSPRHLIKEKRETATLKCYPIPRHDTVYWYQQGPGQDPQFLISFYEKMQSDKGSIPDRFSAQQFSDYHSELNMSSLELGDSALYFCASSFQSTSGRAGSYNEQFFGPGTRLTVL.